This T cell receptor beta chain was recovered during a study of long-term antiretroviral therapy in people with HIV. The CDR3 runs to 16 residues. The V gene's germline CDR1 is SGHRS and CDR2 YFSETQ. The junction had 5 bases not matched to a gene; V was cut back by 0 bases and J by 1 base. It was version v3.0 of the immunoSEQ assay that was run at survey level. Profiled with immunoSEQ multiplex PCR; TCRdb holds only in-frame clones, not every one. The sample contains under 50,000 clones, roughly 93% of which appear only once. The V call is TRBV5-1, the J call TRBJ2-3, with TRBD2 matching 7 bases. The sample here was unsorted PBMCs, taken approximately 9.5 years after starting antiretroviral therapy. The sequence came from a young man with HIV. The CDR3 nucleotides are TGCGCCAGCAGCTTGGAGTTCAGCGGGGGCACAGATACGCAGTATTTT. This encodes CASSLEFSGGTDTQYF. The entire variable domain, with the rest obtained from reference TRBV5-1 and TRBJ2-3, is as follows: KAGVTQTPRYLIKTRGQQVTLSCSPISGHRSVSWYQQTPGQGLQFLFEYFSETQRNKGNFPGRFSGRQFSNSRSEMNVSTLELGDSALYLCASSLEFSGGTDTQYFGPGTRLTVL.